One and the same sample provided the 27 T cell receptor beta chains below, sequenced in a study of identical twins. From the 5' RACE reads, TCRdb called clonotypes with MiXCR, one entry per CDR3 protein. Among 700,000 or so distinct CDR3 sequences listed, over 8.5% were seen once. These records were also assigned to another study, of yellow fever vaccine responses in identical twins.

Source material: PBMCs. These receptors were obtained from a woman between 18 and 30 years old in good health.

This rearrangement joins TRBV12-3 or TRBV12-4 to TRBJ1-4; 7 bases map to TRBD1. CDR3 length: 14 amino acids. After removal of 3 bases from V and 6 bases from J, the junction contained 4 bases not matched to a gene. The CDR3 sequence: CASSFGRGHEKLFF. The CDR3 nucleotides read TGTGCCAGCAGTTTCGGAAGGGGGCATGAAAAACTGTTTTTT.

The V call is TRBV29-1, the J call TRBJ1-1; the D gene is possibly TRBD1 (6 bases). The CDR3 extends over 13 amino acids. V was cut by 4 bases and J by 4 bases, with 13 bases left in between. Germline assignment: CDR1 SQVTM and CDR2 ANQGSEA. CDR3 residues: CSVGVGGGTEAFF. DNA for the CDR3: TGCAGCGTTGGGGTCGGAGGGGGCACTGAAGCTTTCTTT.

J is TRBJ1-2 and V is TRBV3-1; 8 bases fit TRBD1. Germline V gene lookup returns CDR1 LGHDT and CDR2 YNNKEL (reference sequence). With 0 bases clipped from V and 4 bases from J, the junction kept 7 bases outside the gene matches. The CDR3 runs 16 residues. The CDR3 nucleotides read TGTGCCAGCAGCCAAGACGCCCGACAGGGGCGCTATGGCTACACCTTC. Amino acids: CASSQDARQGRYGYTF.

The sample holds many counts of this clonotype. The chain recombines TRBV29-1 with TRBJ2-7; 8 bases fit TRBD2. The CDR3 covers 15 residues. The ends lost 1 base at V and 6 bases at J; junction bases unmatched: 11. Germline V gene lookup returns CDR1 SQVTM and CDR2 ANQGSEA. The CDR3 here is CSVEGHGSGSFEQYF. The CDR3 DNA reads TGCAGCGTTGAAGGTCACGGGAGCGGGAGTTTCGAGCAGTACTTC.

The CDR3 here is CASSLLGGKDYGYTF. The CDR3, as DNA: TGTGCCAGCAGCCTACTTGGAGGGAAGGACTATGGCTACACCTTC. This sequence joins TRBV14 and TRBJ1-2; D ambiguous. Germline V gene sequence: CDR1 SGHDN, CDR2 FVKESK. Trimming left V 4 bases short and J 3 bases short, with 15 bases between. This CDR3 has 15 amino acids.

The V call is TRBV27, the J call TRBJ2-5; 8 positions match TRBD1. The CDR3 runs 15 residues. The germline V gene encodes CDR1 MNHEY and CDR2 SMNVEV (reference sequence). The trim removed 8 bases at V and 1 base at J, leaving 9 bases unmatched. CDR3 amino acids: CASRDRMDGQETQYF. CDR3 nucleotides: TGTGCCAGCCGGGACAGGATGGATGGCCAAGAGACCCAGTACTTC.

This clonotype occurred many times. V gene TRBV7-9 combines with J gene TRBJ1-4; D call uncertain. Per germline, CDR1 SEHNR and CDR2 FQNEAQ (reference sequence). V gave up 0 bases and J gave up 8 bases, with 13 bases separating them. The CDR3 sequence is 15 residues long. The chain's CDR3 is CASSLAGGRMEKLFF. CDR3 sequence (DNA): TGTGCCAGCAGCTTAGCGGGCGGGAGGATGGAAAAACTGTTTTTT.

In regard to this clonotype: The CDR3 end shows no conserved phenylalanine or tryptophan, and so a read error is likely. The chain recombines TRBV29-1 with TRBJ2-3; D may be TRBD2 (5 bases). Germline V CDR1 and CDR2: SQVTM, ANQGSEA. The V gene lost 4 bases and the J gene lost 3 bases, with 17 bases spanning the gap. The CDR3 loop spans 15 amino acids. The CDR3 coding sequence is TGCAGCGTTGTGTCGGCCGGAGGACGTACAGATACGCAGTATATT. This sequence encodes CSVVSAGGRTDTQYI.

This sequence joins TRBV29-1 and TRBJ2-1, with TRBD2 identical over 8 bases. CDR1 is SQVTM, CDR2 ANQGSEA, per germline. The CDR3 spans 11 residues. V shed 6 bases and J 7 bases; nucleotides not matched to a gene: 2. The CDR3 spells CSVGGVNEQFF. Here the CDR3 DNA reads TGCAGCGTCGGGGGGGTAAATGAGCAGTTCTTC.

The rearrangement links TRBV10-3 to TRBJ2-2; 7 bases line up with TRBD2. V lost 9 bases, J lost 0 bases, and 4 bases stayed unmatched. This CDR3 is built from 14 residues. CDR1 ENHRY and CDR2 SYGVKD come from the germline V gene. CDR3 DNA sequence: TGTGCCATACAAGCGGGATCGAACACCGGGGAGCTGTTTTTT. Translation: CAIQAGSNTGELFF.

This chain connects TRBV30 to TRBJ2-1; no reliable D call. There are 13 residues in the CDR3. Germline CDR1 and CDR2: GTSNPN and SVGIG (reference sequence). Trimming removed 1 base from V and 6 bases from J, with 10 bases in between. The CDR3 protein is CAWSGQAGNEQFF. For the CDR3, the DNA is TGTGCCTGGAGTGGTCAGGCAGGCAATGAGCAGTTCTTC.

This clonotype was counted ten times or more. This chain links TRBV20-1 with TRBJ2-6; maybe TRBD1 (6 bases). The CDR3 is 14 amino acids. V dropped 3 bases and J dropped 2 bases, with 8 bases sitting between them. From germline, CDR1 is DFQATT and CDR2 SNEGSKA (reference sequence). The CDR3 bases are TGCAGTGCTAGCCCAGGGGCTGGGGCCAACGTCCTGACTTTC. It encodes CSASPGAGANVLTF.

The rearrangement uses TRBV6-1 and TRBJ2-3, with D possibly matching TRBD1 (7 bases). CDR1 is MNHNS, CDR2 SASEGT, per germline. CDR3 size: 16 residues. Trimming removed 5 bases at V and 3 bases at J, with 18 bases between. The CDR3: CASSPGQRRGTDTQYF. The CDR3 DNA is TGTGCCAGCAGTCCGGGACAGCGGAGGGGAACAGATACGCAGTATTTT.

This clonotype was seen repeatedly, ten times or more. This chain links TRBV7-6 with TRBJ2-1; D gene unclear. The CDR3 totals 17 residues. The V end was cut by 5 bases, the J end by 5 bases, with 22 bases between. From germline, CDR1 is SGHVS and CDR2 FNYEAQ. CDR3 bases: TGTGCCAGCAGCCCTAAAACTAAGGGCCGGTCAAACAATGAGCAGTTCTTC. As protein: CASSPKTKGRSNNEQFF.

This clonotype showed up many times. The chain carries TRBV4-1 and TRBJ2-7, with a weak D call TRBD2 (6 bases). V was clipped by 0 bases and J by 6 bases, with 12 bases between them. CDR3 length: 14 residues. Per the germline V gene, CDR1 is MGHRA and CDR2 is YSYEKL. CDR3 loop: CASSQDGNGGEQYF. In nucleotides, the CDR3 is TGCGCCAGCAGCCAAGATGGTAACGGGGGCGAGCAGTACTTC.

This clonotype showed up just a few times. Here the CDR3 DNA reads TGTGCCAGCAACCGGGGATCCACCGGGGAGCTGTTTTTT. Its translation is CASNRGSTGELFF. The V and J genes are TRBV12-3 or TRBV12-4 and TRBJ2-2, with D maybe TRBD2 (5 bases). The V and J ends lost 7 bases and 4 bases respectively, with 10 bases between them. The CDR3 is made up of 13 amino acids.

This chain joins TRBV6-6 and TRBJ2-7; D is ambiguous. The CDR3 runs 13 residues. V lost 4 bases to trimming and J lost 4 bases, with 11 bases between them. The germline V gene has CDR1 MNHNY and CDR2 SVGAGI (reference sequence). The DNA of the CDR3 is TGTGCCAGCAGTTCCAACTTGGGTTACGAGCAGTACTTC. Residues: CASSSNLGYEQYF.

This clonotype was counted ten times or more. The chain links TRBV27 to TRBJ2-3; 8 nucleotides agree with TRBD2. Trimming took 5 bases from V and 2 from J; bases not matched to a gene: 6. The CDR3 has 15 amino acids. From germline, CDR1 is MNHEY and CDR2 SMNVEV (reference sequence). In nucleotides, the CDR3 is TGTGCCAGCAGTGTAAGCGGGAGTCTCACAGATACGCAGTATTTT. Translated, it gives CASSVSGSLTDTQYF.

V usage is TRBV20-1 and J usage is TRBJ2-1; perhaps TRBD2 as D (6 bases). Deletions cut 0 bases from V and 6 bases from J, with 15 bases between. This CDR3 comprises 15 residues. CDR1 and CDR2 (germline): DFQATT, SNEGSKA (reference sequence). The CDR3 sequence: CSARDETSFSNEQFF. The CDR3 DNA sequence: TGCAGTGCTAGAGACGAGACTAGTTTCTCCAATGAGCAGTTCTTC.

J is TRBJ2-1 and V is TRBV5-4, with 10 nucleotides matching TRBD2. Trimming cost V 4 bases and J 10 bases; bases outside gene matches: 2. From germline, CDR1 is SGHNT and CDR2 YYREEE (reference sequence). The CDR3 length is 12 residues. CDR3 region: CASSRTSGEQFF. The CDR3 nucleotides are TGTGCCAGCAGCCGGACTAGCGGAGAGCAGTTCTTC.

This clonotype was observed a handful of times. The chain has TRBV7-2 and TRBJ2-3, with D perhaps TRBD1 (8 bases). V was clipped by 4 bases and J by 3 bases, with 14 bases between them. Looked up from germline, CDR1 is SGHTA and CDR2 is FQGNSA. The CDR3 runs to 15 residues. CDR3 sequence (DNA): TGTGCCAGCAGCTCCGACAGGGGAGGGACAGATACGCAGTATTTT. Protein product: CASSSDRGGTDTQYF.

The chain is built from TRBV15 and TRBJ2-1, with a possible D match to TRBD1 (6 bases). Trimming cost V 9 bases and J 0 bases, with 12 bases left between them. CDR3 length: 14 amino acids. CDR1 and CDR2 from the germline V gene are LNHNV and YYDKDF (reference sequence). CDR3 DNA: TGTGCCACAACTGACAGGAGCTCCTACAATGAGCAGTTCTTC. The encoded protein is CATTDRSSYNEQFF.

This rearrangement joins TRBV7-3 to TRBJ2-2; weak D call: TRBD1 (5 bases). In germline, CDR1 is SGHTA, CDR2 FQGTGA. The CDR3 has 12 amino acids. The V end lost 5 bases, the J end lost 8 bases, and 9 bases lay between the germline ends. CDR3 sequence: CASSVRQGELFF. CDR3 DNA: TGTGCCAGCAGCGTACGACAGGGGGAGCTGTTTTTT.

The sample holds a few counts of this clonotype. The chain has TRBV11-1 and TRBJ2-2, with 8 bases matching TRBD1. Germline assignment: CDR1 SGHAT and CDR2 FQDESV (reference sequence). CDR3 length: 19 amino acids. Trimming at V came to 5 bases and at J to 0 bases, leaving 14 bases not matched to a gene. The CDR3 sequence: CASSPSPGQGAPNTGELFF. Here the CDR3 DNA reads TGTGCCAGCAGCCCCTCTCCCGGCCAGGGGGCTCCGAACACCGGGGAGCTGTTTTTT.

The V gene is TRBV28, the J gene TRBJ2-2; 10 bases line up with TRBD2. This CDR3 is 15 amino acids long. The germline CDR1 and CDR2 sequences are MDHEN and SYDVKM. Losses at the gene ends were 7 bases for V and 2 bases for J; bases not matched to a gene: 4. CDR3 loop: CASKTSGLNTGELFF. DNA of the CDR3: TGTGCCAGCAAGACTAGCGGGCTAAACACCGGGGAGCTGTTTTTT.

The sample holds a few counts of this clonotype. The V and J genes are TRBV6-5 and TRBJ2-5; 7 nucleotides agree with TRBD2. The CDR3 runs 15 residues. Germline V gene sequence: CDR1 MNHEY, CDR2 SVGAGI. V lost 0 bases and J lost 5; bases outside the gene matches: 6. Here the CDR3 DNA reads TGTGCCAGCAGTTACTCAGAGAGTAGCGGGGAGACCCAGTACTTC. Translating it yields CASSYSESSGETQYF.

This clonotype was counted ten times or more. The J gene is TRBJ2-1, the V gene TRBV2; D not resolved. The V end lost 6 bases, the J end lost 6 bases, and 12 bases lay between the germline ends. Looked up from germline, CDR1 is SNHLY and CDR2 is FYNNEI. This CDR3 is 13 amino acids long. CDR3 coding DNA: TGTGCCAGCAGCCTACCTCCTCTCAATGAGCAGTTCTTC. Amino acids: CASSLPPLNEQFF.